The rows below give T cell receptor beta chains drawn from one sample of a study of T cells in Graves' hyperthyroidism and ophthalmopathy. Each CDR3 protein gets one entry after TCRdb re-called the multiplex PCR reads with MiXCR. The sample records fewer than 400,000 distinct CDR3 sequences, 20% to 30% being singletons. What was sequenced was blood. All receptors come from a man in his forties or fifties with Graves' hyperthyroidism. Both conserved end residues are part of each CDR3. D genes are given only for firm matches. The size field is filled for only some rows; it gives once, few, many or a size class.

j_gene | v_gene | abundance | d_gene | CDR3nt | CDR3aa
TRBJ2-1 | TRBV20-1 | . | . | TGCAGTGCGGACGACTGGTACAATGAGCAGTTCTTC | CSADDWYNEQFF
TRBJ2-2 | TRBV6-6 | few | . | TGTGCCAGCAGTTACGAGGGAGTGGCCGGGGAGCTGTTTTTT | CASSYEGVAGELFF
TRBJ2-1 | TRBV11-2 | many | . | TGTGCCAGCAGCTTAGATCAACATGAGCAGTTCTTC | CASSLDQHEQFF
TRBJ2-1 | TRBV11-3 | many | TRBD1 | TGTGCCAGCAGCGACAGGGGGGGGGGCTACAATGAGCAGTTCTTC | CASSDRGGGYNEQFF
TRBJ2-1 | TRBV19 | . | . | TGTGCCAGTAGTATCTTAGGTAATGAGCAGTTCTTC | CASSILGNEQFF
TRBJ1-2 | TRBV27 | many | . | TGTGCCAGCAGTCTATTTGGCGGGCAGGACTATGGCTACACCTTC | CASSLFGGQDYGYTF
TRBJ2-5 | TRBV20-1 | . | . | TGCAGTGCTAGAGATTTAGGGTTTCTACAAGAGACCCAGTACTTC | CSARDLGFLQETQYF
TRBJ2-1 | TRBV2 | . | . | TGTGCCAGCCCCGGGCGTGGTTCTAAATGGTTCCGTACTGGTGAGCAGTTCTTC | CASPGRGSKWFRTGEQFF
TRBJ1-5 | TRBV6-5 | . | TRBD1 | TGTGCCAGCAGTTTCAGGGGGAGCAAATATAGCAATCAGCCCCAGCATTTT | CASSFRGSKYSNQPQHF
TRBJ1-1 | TRBV28 | . | TRBD1 | TGTGCCACCGGGACAGGGGACACTGAAGCTTTCTTT | CATGTGDTEAFF
TRBJ1-2 | TRBV2 | few | . | TGTGCCAGCAGTGAAGACAGCCTCTATGGCTACACCTTC | CASSEDSLYGYTF
TRBJ1-1 | TRBV2 | many | . | TGTGCCAGCAGGCACAGGGAAAACACTGAAGCTTTCTTT | CASRHRENTEAFF
TRBJ2-1 | TRBV2 | few | . | TGTGCCAGCGGGTCGCTGACAGTATACAATGAGCAGTTCTTC | CASGSLTVYNEQFF
TRBJ2-1 | TRBV7-2 | many | TRBD2 | TGTGCCAGCAGCTTAGCTAGCGGGAGCTCCTACAATGAGCAGTTCTTC | CASSLASGSSYNEQFF
TRBJ2-7 | TRBV7-9 | few | . | TGTGCCAGCAGCACAGGGACGGAGAACCTACGAGAGCAGTACTTC | CASSTGTENLREQYF
TRBJ2-3 | TRBV10-1 | . | . | TGCGCCAGCAGCCCGATCAGCACAGATACGCAGTATTTT | CASSPISTDTQYF
TRBJ2-7 | TRBV6-1 | few | TRBD1 | TGTGCCAGCAATGGACAGGGTGGGCACGAGCAGTACTTC | CASNGQGGHEQYF
TRBJ1-1 | TRBV27 | few | TRBD1 | TGTGCCAGCAGTCGGGACAGGATGTTAGCCGGCACTGAAGCTTTCTTT | CASSRDRMLAGTEAFF
TRBJ2-5 | TRBV28 | many | TRBD1 | TGTGCCAGCAGTTCCGGGACAGGGAGCATCCTGGAGACCCAGTACTTC | CASSSGTGSILETQYF
TRBJ2-4 | TRBV3-1 | . | . | TGTGCCAGCAGAGGTAGGGGTATGGGACTAGCCAAAAACATTCAGTACTTC | CASRGRGMGLAKNIQYF
TRBJ1-4 | TRBV27 | few | . | TGTGCCAGCAGTCCTATAGGACAGAGTGAAAAACTGTTTTTT | CASSPIGQSEKLFF
TRBJ2-6 | TRBV19 | once | TRBD1 | TGTGCCAGTGCCTTCGACCGGGACAGAGGAACTGGGGCCAACGTCCTGACTTTC | CASAFDRDRGTGANVLTF
TRBJ2-3 | TRBV7-2 | many | . | TGTGCCAGCAGTCTATATATACGGGACCCTCCCACAGATACGCAGTATTTT | CASSLYIRDPPTDTQYF
TRBJ2-7 | TRBV2 | . | . | TGTGCCAGCACCCCCCGTGGACAGTCCTACGAGCAGTACTTC | CASTPRGQSYEQYF
TRBJ1-1 | TRBV6-1 | . | . | TGTGCCACCCGAACGGAAATGAACACTGAAGCTTTCTTT | CATRTEMNTEAFF
TRBJ2-1 | TRBV5-1 | few | . | TGCGCCAGCACCATCAGCGGGCTCAATGAGCAGTTCTTC | CASTISGLNEQFF
TRBJ1-2 | TRBV5-6 | few | . | TGTGCCAGCAGCTTGATCAGTCCTGGGCAGGGCTACACCTTC | CASSLISPGQGYTF
TRBJ2-5 | TRBV12-3/TRBV12-4 | few | . | TGTGCCAGCAGTTTTCGGCTAGCTCCACAAGAGACCCAGTACTTC | CASSFRLAPQETQYF
TRBJ2-1 | TRBV2 | many | TRBD2 | TGTGCCAGCAGTCCAAGCGGGACCAACTACAATGAGCAGTTCTTC | CASSPSGTNYNEQFF
TRBJ1-2 | TRBV18 | few | . | TGTGCCAGCTCGCTAGGGACCACGGATGGCTACACCTTC | CASSLGTTDGYTF
TRBJ2-5 | TRBV7-2 | many | . | TGTGCCAGCAGCTTATTTGCGAGGGGTGGGGGAGAGACCCAGTACTTC | CASSLFARGGGETQYF
TRBJ2-1 | TRBV9 | few | . | TGTGCCAGCAGACCCTCGGGGGGAGAGGGAGGGGGGCAGTTCTTC | CASRPSGGEGGGQFF
TRBJ2-7 | TRBV18 | . | TRBD2 | TGTGCCAGCTCACCCCGGACTAGCGGGAGTGTCGAGCAGTACTTC | CASSPRTSGSVEQYF
TRBJ2-2 | TRBV6-2/TRBV6-3 | . | TRBD2 | TGTGCCAGCAGTTACTCGGCGGGAGACACCGGGGAGCTGTTTTTT | CASSYSAGDTGELFF
TRBJ2-5 | TRBV7-3 | many | . | TGTGCCAGCAGCTTACACCTAGCAGAGACCCAGTACTTC | CASSLHLAETQYF
TRBJ2-1 | TRBV7-9 | few | . | TGTGCCAGCAGCTTACGTTTGGCTAATGAGCAGCTCTTC | CASSLRLANEQLF
TRBJ2-1 | TRBV3-1 | . | TRBD2 | TGTGCCAGCAGCTGGGGGGGGGGGACGGATGAGCAGTTCTTC | CASSWGGGTDEQFF
TRBJ2-1 | TRBV20-1 | few | TRBD2 | TGCAGTCGAAGGGGACTAGCGGGGAATGAGCAGTTCTTC | CSRRGLAGNEQFF
TRBJ2-3 | TRBV6-1 | . | . | TGTGCCAGCAGTGCAACAGGGACAGATACGCAGTATTTT | CASSATGTDTQYF
TRBJ2-3 | TRBV7-3 | . | . | TGTGCCAGCAGCGGAGGGGTCGAGGGTACGCAGTATTTT | CASSGGVEGTQYF
TRBJ1-1 | TRBV30 | many | TRBD1 | TGTGCCTGGAGTGGGGGGACAGCCGGTGAAGCTTTCTTT | CAWSGGTAGEAFF
TRBJ2-4 | TRBV2 | many | TRBD2 | TGTGCCAGCAATAGGGACGGACTAGGGATGCACATTCAGTACTTC | CASNRDGLGMHIQYF
TRBJ2-1 | TRBV11-2 | many | TRBD2 | TGTGCCAGCAGCTTAGGTCTAGCGGTAAACAATGAGCAGTTCTTC | CASSLGLAVNNEQFF
TRBJ2-7 | TRBV3-1 | few | . | TGTGCCAGCAGCCCCTCCCAGTCCCCTTCCTACGAGCAGTACTTC | CASSPSQSPSYEQYF
TRBJ1-2 | TRBV7-2 | . | TRBD1 | TGTGCCAGCAGCTTCCCCGGACAGGGGAACTATGGCTACACCTTC | CASSFPGQGNYGYTF
TRBJ2-1 | TRBV2 | few | . | TGTGCCAGCAGTGACCGACAAGAGATCAATGAGCAGTTCTTC | CASSDRQEINEQFF
TRBJ2-2 | TRBV20-1 | . | TRBD2 | TGCAGTGCTAGGGAGGCGGGGGGACGCACCGGGGAGCTGTTTTTT | CSAREAGGRTGELFF
TRBJ2-7 | TRBV11-3 | . | . | TGTGCCAGCAGCTTAGACTTGGTGGTCCACGAGCAGTACTTC | CASSLDLVVHEQYF
TRBJ1-4 | TRBV30 | few | TRBD1 | TGTGCCTGGAGTCGGGACAGGAATAATGAAAAACTGTTTTTT | CAWSRDRNNEKLFF
TRBJ2-1 | TRBV2 | . | TRBD1 | TGTGCCAGCAGAGACGACAGGGGGCGCGGGGATGAGCAGTTCTTC | CASRDDRGRGDEQFF
TRBJ2-2 | TRBV7-9 | few | TRBD2 | TGTGCCAGCAGCTTACCTAGCGGAACGAACACCGGGGAGCTGTTTTTT | CASSLPSGTNTGELFF
TRBJ2-1 | TRBV7-7 | . | . | TGTGCTAGCAGCTTAGTGAAGGGCAATGAGCAGTTCTTC | CASSLVKGNEQFF